This T cell receptor (beta chain) stems from a study of blood T cell repertoires in COVID-19. For the study at large: Whether acute or convalescent, the COVID-19 samples came from the United States, Italy and Spain. Nucleic acid was either cDNA or gDNA, and it came from T cells, B-cell-depleted T cells, or PBMCs.

Per the authors' pipeline: Nucleated cell counts were estimated from reference gene primer amplification. Here immunoSEQ multiplex PCR was the method, and the copy in TCRdb shows in-frame clones only, minus some. V, J and clone size are taken as reported in that table, and D and trimming were inferred from the DNA itself. The repertoire has more than 95,000 clones, around nine tenths of them found once; the top ten carry 4% to 6%. Sequencing was done on a sample of peripheral blood. The TCR was taken from a human donor in a cohort sampled during active COVID-19.

DNA for the CDR3: TGTGCCAGCAGCCCCGAGGCGGACAGGCACGGCTACACCTTC. Its protein is CASSPEADRHGYTF. J is TRBJ1-2 and V is TRBV5-4; 7 bases fit TRBD1. Germline values: CDR1 SGHNT, CDR2 YYREEE (reference sequence). The CDR3 covers 14 residues. The V gene end was trimmed by 4 bases and the J gene end by 8 bases; junction bases not matched to a gene: 11.